The subject of this entry is one T cell receptor beta chain. These data belong to a study of control samples from healthy donors and cancer patients. Measured with immunoSEQ multiplex PCR; TCRdb has only the in-frame clones, and not every one. The table records around 130,000 clones, roughly 90% of them present only once. The V end was cut by 3 bases, the J end by 4 bases, with 6 bases between. Germline loops: CDR1 MDHEN, CDR2 SYDVKM. This CDR3 comprises 12 residues. The receptor was isolated from a man between 45 and 60 years old with head and neck cancer. The V call is TRBV28, the J call TRBJ2-5, with D unresolved. Material for sequencing was PBMCs. CDR3 residues: CASSFSRETQYF. CDR3 sequence (DNA): TGTGCCAGCAGTTTCAGTAGAGAGACCCAGTACTTC.